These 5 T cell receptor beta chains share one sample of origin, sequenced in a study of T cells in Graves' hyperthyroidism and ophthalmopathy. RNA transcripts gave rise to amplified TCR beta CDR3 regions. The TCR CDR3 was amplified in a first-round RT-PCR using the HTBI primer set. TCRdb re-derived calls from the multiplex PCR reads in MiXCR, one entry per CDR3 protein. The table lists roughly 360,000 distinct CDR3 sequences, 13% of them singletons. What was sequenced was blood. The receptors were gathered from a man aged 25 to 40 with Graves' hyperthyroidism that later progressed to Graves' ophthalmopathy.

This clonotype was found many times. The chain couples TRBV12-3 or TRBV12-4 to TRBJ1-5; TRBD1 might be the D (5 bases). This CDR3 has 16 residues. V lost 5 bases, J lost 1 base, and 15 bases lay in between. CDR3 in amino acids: CASSPRQGVSNQPQHF. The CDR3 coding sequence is TGTGCCAGCAGTCCCAGGCAAGGGGTAAGCAATCAGCCCCAGCATTTT.

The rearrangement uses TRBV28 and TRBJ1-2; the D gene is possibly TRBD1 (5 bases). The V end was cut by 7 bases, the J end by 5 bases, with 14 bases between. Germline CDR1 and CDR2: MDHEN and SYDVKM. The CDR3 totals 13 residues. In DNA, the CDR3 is TGTGCCAGCAACCCAGACAGCCGATATGGCTACACCTTC. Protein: CASNPDSRYGYTF.

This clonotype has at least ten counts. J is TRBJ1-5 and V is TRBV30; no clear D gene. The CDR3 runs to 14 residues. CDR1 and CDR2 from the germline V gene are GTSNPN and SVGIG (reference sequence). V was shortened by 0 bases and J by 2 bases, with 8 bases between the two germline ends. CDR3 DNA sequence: TGTGCCTGGAGTGTAATGCAGGGCAATCAGCCCCAGCATTTT. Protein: CAWSVMQGNQPQHF.

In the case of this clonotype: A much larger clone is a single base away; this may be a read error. The CDR3 sequence: CASRPPGGADTQYF. CDR3 bases: TGTGCCAGCAGGCCTCCTGGGGGCGCAGATACGCAGTATTTT. The gene calls are TRBV6-1 and TRBJ2-3; a possible D gene is TRBD1 (6 bases). V dropped 6 bases and J dropped 4 bases, with 14 bases sitting between them. The CDR3 sequence is 14 residues long. The germline V gene has CDR1 MNHNS and CDR2 SASEGT.

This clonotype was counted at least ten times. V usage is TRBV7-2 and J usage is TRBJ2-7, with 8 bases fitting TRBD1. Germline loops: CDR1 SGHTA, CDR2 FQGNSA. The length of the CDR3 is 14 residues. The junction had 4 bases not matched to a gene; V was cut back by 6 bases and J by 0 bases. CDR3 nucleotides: TGTGCCAGCAGACTTGGGACAGGCTCCTACGAGCAGTACTTC. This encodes CASRLGTGSYEQYF.